A selection of T cell receptor beta chains follows, all from one sample in a study of blood T cell repertoires in COVID-19. Repertoires were generated with immunoSEQ multiplex PCR, while TCRdb's copy carries only in-frame clones and drops some. The sample has some 150,000 clones; 88% are singletons. Input material: PBMCs or T cells enriched from blood (not recorded which). The receptors derive from a woman aged 25 to 39 with acute COVID-19. Both conserved end residues are trimmed from each CDR3.

J gene: TRBJ2-7; V gene: TRBV5-1; CDR3 protein: ASSSQAYEQY
J gene: TRBJ2-4; V gene: TRBV6-5; CDR3 protein: ASSWDRGGIQY
J gene: TRBJ2-2; V gene: TRBV2; CDR3 protein: ASSFQGFETGELF
J gene: TRBJ2-2; V gene: TRBV11-3; CDR3 protein: ASSDRGANTGELF
J gene: TRBJ1-3; V gene: TRBV18; CDR3 protein: ASSPGTGSGNTIY
J gene: TRBJ1-1; V gene: TRBV27; CDR3 protein: ASSLLGTGNEAF
J gene: TRBJ2-7; V gene: TRBV29-1; CDR3 protein: SVVDGQVYEQY
J gene: TRBJ1-2; V gene: TRBV15; CDR3 protein: ATSNSGGGNYGYT
J gene: TRBJ2-1; V gene: TRBV6-2/TRBV6-3; CDR3 protein: ASSYLGNSYNEQF
J gene: TRBJ2-7; V gene: TRBV4-1; CDR3 protein: ASSQGTGNYYEQY
J gene: TRBJ2-7; V gene: TRBV4-3; CDR3 protein: ASSRGSSGMTAGEQY